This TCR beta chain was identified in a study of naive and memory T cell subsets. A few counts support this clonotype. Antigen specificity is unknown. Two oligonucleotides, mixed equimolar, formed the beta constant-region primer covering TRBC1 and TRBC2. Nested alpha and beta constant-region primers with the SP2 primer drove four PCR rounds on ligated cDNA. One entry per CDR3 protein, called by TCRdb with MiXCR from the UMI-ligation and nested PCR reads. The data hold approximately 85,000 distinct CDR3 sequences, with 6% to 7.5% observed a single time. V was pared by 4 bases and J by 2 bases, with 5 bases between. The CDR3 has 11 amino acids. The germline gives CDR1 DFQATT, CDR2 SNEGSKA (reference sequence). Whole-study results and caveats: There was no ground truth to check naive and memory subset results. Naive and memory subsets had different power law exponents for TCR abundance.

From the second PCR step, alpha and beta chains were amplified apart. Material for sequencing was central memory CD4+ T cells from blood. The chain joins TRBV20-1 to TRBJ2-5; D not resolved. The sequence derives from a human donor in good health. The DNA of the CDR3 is TGCAGTGCTACTCCTCAAGAGACCCAGTACTTC. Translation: CSATPQETQYF.